These 5 T cell receptor beta chains originate from one sample sequenced in a study of T cells of healthy individuals. One entry per CDR3 protein, called by TCRdb with MiXCR from the 5' RACE reads. The data show some 100,000 distinct CDR3 sequences, under 20% seen once. These receptors came from a human donor in good health.

This clonotype was seen once. This chain links TRBV3-1 with TRBJ2-1; 10 bases line up with TRBD1. Trimming at V came to 4 bases and at J to 6 bases, leaving 3 bases not matched to a gene. The CDR3 has 14 amino acids. Per the germline V gene, CDR1 is LGHDT and CDR2 is YNNKEL (reference sequence). The chain's CDR3 is CASSRTGGSNEQFF. The CDR3 DNA sequence: TGTGCCAGCAGCCGGACAGGGGGAAGCAATGAGCAGTTCTTC.

This clonotype was observed many times. The rearrangement joins TRBV29-1 to TRBJ2-1; possibly TRBD1 for D (6 bases). CDR1 is SQVTM, CDR2 ANQGSEA, per germline. This CDR3 spans 13 amino acids. The ends were cut back, 1 base at V and 10 bases at J, with 14 bases in the middle. The CDR3 here is CSVEGNRDREQFF. CDR3 in DNA: TGCAGCGTTGAAGGTAACAGGGATAGGGAGCAGTTCTTC.

CDR3 in DNA: TGCAGTGCTAGTCAGGGCGGGAGCACAGATACGCAGTATTTT. Protein sequence: CSASQGGSTDTQYF. The chain combines TRBV20-1 with TRBJ2-3; D is tentatively TRBD1 or TRBD2 (5 bases each). Germline V gives CDR1 DFQATT, CDR2 SNEGSKA (reference sequence). V was cut by 3 bases and J by 0 bases, with 10 bases left in between. The length of the CDR3 is 14 residues.

The rearrangement joins TRBV10-3 to TRBJ1-1; D is unclear. The CDR3 has 13 residues. The germline V gene has CDR1 ENHRY and CDR2 SYGVKD. V was clipped by 5 bases and J by 5 bases, with 12 bases between them. CDR3 loop: CAISSGMGTEAFF. CDR3 coding DNA: TGTGCCATCAGTTCGGGGATGGGGACTGAAGCTTTCTTT.

This clonotype occurred many times. For the CDR3, the DNA is TGTGCCAGCAATATGGACAGAGGGACCGGGGAGCTGTTTTTT. Translated: CASNMDRGTGELFF. This chain uses TRBV12-3 or TRBV12-4 with TRBJ2-2, with D maybe TRBD1 (6 bases). The CDR3 runs to 14 residues. V lost 7 bases and J 5 bases, leaving 14 bases between the germline ends.